What follows are 29 T cell receptor beta chains derived from one specimen sequenced in a study of identical twins. One entry per CDR3 protein, called by TCRdb with MiXCR from the 5' RACE reads. There are hundreds of thousands of distinct CDR3 sequences in the sample; roughly an eighth occur only once, and around 7.2% lies in the top ten. These data were also reused for a study on yellow fever vaccine responses in identical twins.

Sequencing was carried out using CD8+ T cells sorted from blood. The receptors were sampled from a woman aged 18-35 years in good health.

This clonotype has just a few counts. This chain links TRBV6-1 with TRBJ1-2; perhaps TRBD1 as D (5 bases). This CDR3 has 14 residues. Trimming removed 6 bases from V and 0 bases from J, with 11 bases in between. Germline V lookup: CDR1 MNHNS, CDR2 SASEGT. The CDR3 loop reads CASSRGEANYGYTF. The CDR3 DNA sequence: TGTGCCAGCAGCCGAGGGGAAGCTAACTATGGCTACACCTTC.

This clonotype has just a few counts. The chain joins TRBV27 to TRBJ2-7; the D gene is possibly TRBD2 (5 bases). Germline lookup yields CDR1 MNHEY and CDR2 SMNVEV (reference sequence). CDR3 length: 15 residues. V lost 6 bases and J lost 0, with 15 bases in between. The DNA of the CDR3 is TGTGCCAGCAGCCGCAACCCTAGCAGCTCCTACGAGCAGTACTTC. As protein: CASSRNPSSSYEQYF.

There are a few counts of this clonotype. V usage is TRBV18 and J usage is TRBJ1-5, with 7 bases aligning to TRBD1. J lost 3 bases, V lost 3 bases, and 2 bases had no gene match. This CDR3 is built from 14 residues. Germline V gene lookup returns CDR1 KGHSH and CDR2 LQKENI. Written as DNA, the CDR3 is TGTGCCAGCTCACCTGGACAGGACAATCAGCCCCAGCATTTT. The encoded protein is CASSPGQDNQPQHF.

This clonotype was detected only a few times. J is TRBJ2-1 and V is TRBV27; D gene uncertain. V dropped 0 bases and J dropped 4 bases, with 7 bases sitting between them. The CDR3 spans 14 residues. CDR1 is MNHEY, CDR2 SMNVEV, per germline (reference sequence). The CDR3 here is CASSLSPGYNEQFF. As DNA, the CDR3 is TGTGCCAGCAGTTTATCGCCCGGGTACAATGAGCAGTTCTTC.

V and J are TRBV4-1 and TRBJ1-6; weak D call: TRBD1 (5 bases). From germline, CDR1 is MGHRA and CDR2 YSYEKL. CDR3 length: 14 amino acids. V was clipped by 1 base and J by 9 bases, with 10 bases between them. CDR3 bases: TGCGCCAGCAGCCAAGCAGGGATTAGTTCACCCCTCCACTTT. Protein product: CASSQAGISSPLHF.

This clonotype was recorded a few times. The rearrangement uses TRBV5-4 and TRBJ2-7; D unclear. The CDR3 has 12 amino acids. The V gene's germline CDR1 is SGHNT and CDR2 YYREEE (reference sequence). V dropped 9 bases and J dropped 0 bases, with 10 bases sitting between them. CDR3 sequence (DNA): TGTGCCACCAGTTGGGGCTCCTACGAGCAGTACTTC. Residues: CATSWGSYEQYF. The variable domain in full, with the rest retrieved from reference TRBV5-4 and TRBJ2-7, is ETGVTQSPTHLIKTRGQQVTLRCSSQSGHNTVSWYQQALGQGPQFIFQYYREEENGRGNFPPRFSGLQFPNYSSELNVNALELDDSALYLCATSWGSYEQYFGPGTRLTVT.

This clonotype has more than one count but fewer than ten. The chain couples TRBV6-5 to TRBJ1-4; 11 bases map to TRBD1. CDR1 and CDR2 (germline): MNHEY, SVGAGI. The trim removed 2 bases at V and 10 bases at J, leaving 0 bases unmatched. The CDR3 extends over 13 amino acids. CDR3 sequence reads: CASSYGTGGKLFF. Written as DNA, the CDR3 is TGTGCCAGCAGTTACGGGACAGGGGGAAAACTGTTTTTT.

The chain uses TRBV10-3 and TRBJ2-5; D might be TRBD1 (5 bases). There are 15 residues in the CDR3. From germline, CDR1 is ENHRY and CDR2 SYGVKD. Trimming took 3 bases from V and 4 from J, leaving 15 bases between them. The CDR3 nucleotides read TGTGCCATCAGTGATCCCGGCTCTGGGGCAGAGACCCAGTACTTC. Protein: CAISDPGSGAETQYF.

This clonotype has just a few counts. The V and J genes are TRBV6-5 and TRBJ2-1; 7 bases align to TRBD1. CDR1 and CDR2 (germline): MNHEY, SVGAGI. The CDR3 covers 15 residues. V lost 5 bases, J lost 2 bases, and 6 bases stayed unmatched. In nucleotides, the CDR3 is TGTGCCAGCAGTATCGACAGGGACGCCTACAATGAGCAGTTCTTC. Translating gives CASSIDRDAYNEQFF.

The chain couples TRBV3-1 to TRBJ2-5; possible D gene TRBD2, 6 bases. The CDR3 runs 16 residues. The V end was cut by 1 base, the J end by 5 bases, with 17 bases between. Per germline, CDR1 LGHDT and CDR2 YNNKEL (reference sequence). CDR3 in amino acids: CASSQGGLGGGETQYF. CDR3 DNA sequence: TGTGCCAGCAGCCAAGGAGGATTGGGGGGTGGTGAGACCCAGTACTTC.

This chain connects TRBV7-4 to TRBJ2-5; 11 positions match TRBD2. Germline V CDR1 and CDR2: SGHVT, SQSDAQ. The CDR3 consists of 19 residues. V shed 2 bases and J 6 bases; nucleotides not matched to a gene: 17. The CDR3, as DNA: TGTGCCAGCAGCTTAAAAGGTGGCCTAGCGGGGGGCCTGGTTAAGACCCAGTACTTC. Amino acid sequence: CASSLKGGLAGGLVKTQYF.

The genes are TRBV27 and TRBJ1-5; unclear D gene. The germline V and J ends were trimmed by 6 bases and 4 bases, with 10 bases remaining between them. Germline CDR1 MNHEY, CDR2 SMNVEV (reference sequence). The CDR3 has 13 amino acids. This CDR3 reads CASRRRRNQPQHF. The CDR3 DNA reads TGTGCCAGCAGGAGGAGAAGAAATCAGCCCCAGCATTTT.

As concerns this clonotype: A much larger clone differs by one base, so this may be a read error. The chain couples TRBV28 to TRBJ2-7; 7 bases are a match to TRBD1. The CDR3 contains 17 residues. Germline values: CDR1 MDHEN, CDR2 SYDVKM. J was trimmed by 0 bases and V by 7 bases; bases with no gene match: 15. In nucleotides, the CDR3 is TGTGCCAGCATTATCTACACCGGGACAGTTAGCTCCTACGAGCAGTACTTC. As protein: CASIIYTGTVSSYEQYF.

The rearrangement uses TRBV11-2 and TRBJ2-7; maybe TRBD1 (5 bases). This CDR3 region has 16 residues. The germline V and J ends were trimmed by 1 base and 1 base, with 14 bases remaining between them. Germline CDR1 and CDR2: SGHAT and FQNNGV. The CDR3 sequence is CASSLVVGSGSYEQYF. Here the CDR3 DNA reads TGTGCCAGCAGCTTAGTAGTGGGATCAGGGTCCTACGAGCAGTACTTC.

This clonotype was counted a few times. The rearrangement uses TRBV20-1 and TRBJ2-7; D is undetermined. Trimming pared 5 bases from V and 2 bases from J, leaving 16 bases between. This CDR3 comprises 14 residues. Germline V gene sequence: CDR1 DFQATT, CDR2 SNEGSKA (reference sequence). CDR3 bases: TGCAGTGCTGCGGCGGCCTCGGACCCCTACGAGCAGTACTTC. It specifies CSAAAASDPYEQYF.

The V and J genes are TRBV6-1 and TRBJ2-2; 9 bases fit TRBD2. CDR1 and CDR2 (germline): MNHNS, SASEGT. The length of the CDR3 is 15 residues. Trimming removed 8 bases from V and 3 bases from J; junction bases left unmatched: 7. The CDR3 protein is CASGAGTSYTGELFF. CDR3 DNA: TGTGCCAGCGGAGCCGGGACTAGCTACACCGGGGAGCTGTTTTTT.

This clonotype showed up just a few times. The chain employs TRBV6-2 or TRBV6-3 and TRBJ2-2, with D tentatively TRBD2 (6 bases). Trimming shortened V by 4 bases and J by 8 bases, and 11 bases separated the two germline ends. This CDR3 is 13 amino acids long. Germline assignment: CDR1 MNHEY and CDR2 SVGEGT. The CDR3 DNA reads as TGTGCCAGCAGTTTACAGGCGGGAGGGGAGCTGTTTTTT. This gives the protein CASSLQAGGELFF.

The chain couples TRBV9 to TRBJ2-2; the match to TRBD2 covers 14 bases. The CDR3 covers 16 residues. Germline CDR1 and CDR2: SGDLS and YYNGEE. V dropped 3 bases and J dropped 6; count of bases not matched to a gene: 4. CDR3 amino acids: CASSEGLAGEAGELFF. DNA for the CDR3: TGTGCCAGCAGCGAGGGACTAGCGGGAGAGGCCGGGGAGCTGTTTTTT.

The chain carries TRBV12-3 or TRBV12-4 and TRBJ2-1; TRBD2 might be the D (5 bases). V lost 2 bases, J lost 7 bases, and 12 bases lay in between. The length of the CDR3 is 14 residues. CDR3 loop: CASSLTGVGNEQFF. DNA for the CDR3: TGTGCCAGCAGTTTAACCGGGGTGGGAAATGAGCAGTTCTTC.

This clonotype was counted ten times or more. The chain links TRBV11-3 to TRBJ2-2; a possible D gene is TRBD2 (5 bases). Germline CDR1 is SGHNT and CDR2 is YENEEA. This CDR3 spans 15 amino acids. With 5 bases removed from V and 5 bases from J, the gap between germline ends came to 15 bases. DNA for the CDR3: TGTGCCAGCAGCCCCACTAGATTCAGGACCGGGGAGCTGTTTTTT. This translates into CASSPTRFRTGELFF. Full variable domain (rest looked up from reference TRBV11-3 and TRBJ2-2): EAGVVQSPRYKIIEKKQPVAFWCNPISGHNTLYWYLQNLGQGPELLIRYENEEAVDDSQLPKDRFSAERLKGVDSTLKIQPAELGDSAVYLCASSPTRFRTGELFFGEGSRLTVL.

V gene TRBV7-9 combines with J gene TRBJ1-5, with no clear D. The length of the CDR3 is 15 residues. The V end lost 2 bases, the J end lost 2 bases, and 10 bases lay between the germline ends. Germline V lookup: CDR1 SEHNR, CDR2 FQNEAQ (reference sequence). The DNA of the CDR3 is TGTGCCAGCAGCTTAACCGGTTTCGGCAATCAGCCCCAGCATTTT. Protein sequence: CASSLTGFGNQPQHF.

The V call is TRBV7-9, the J call TRBJ2-1, with D possibly matching TRBD1 (6 bases). The germline CDR1 and CDR2 sequences are SEHNR and FQNEAQ (reference sequence). CDR3 size: 13 residues. V was pared by 5 bases and J by 5 bases, with 10 bases between. Here the CDR3 reads CASSNTGNNEQFF. The CDR3 DNA sequence: TGTGCCAGCAGCAACACAGGGAACAATGAGCAGTTCTTC.

The CDR3 nucleotides read TGTGCCAGCAACTACCGGTCCCAAGAGACCCAGTACTTC. This codes for CASNYRSQETQYF. V is TRBV11-2 and J is TRBJ2-5; D is unclear. Trimming shortened V by 7 bases and J by 1 base, and 10 bases separated the two germline ends. Germline loops: CDR1 SGHAT, CDR2 FQNNGV. The CDR3 length is 13 residues.

J is TRBJ1-2 and V is TRBV6-5; TRBD1 agrees at 8 bases. Germline V lookup: CDR1 MNHEY, CDR2 SVGAGI. This CDR3 spans 13 amino acids. J lost 7 bases, V lost 4 bases, and 5 bases had no gene match. For the CDR3, the DNA is TGTGCCAGCAGTTTACAGGGGGTGGGTGGCTACACCTTC. Residues: CASSLQGVGGYTF.

The V call is TRBV9, the J call TRBJ2-1; D may correspond to TRBD1 or TRBD2 (5 bases each). Trimming shortened V by 3 bases and J by 15 bases, and 16 bases separated the two germline ends. The CDR3 contains 12 residues. Germline V gene lookup returns CDR1 SGDLS and CDR2 YYNGEE. CDR3 residues: CASSGGTPFRFF. CDR3 nucleotides: TGTGCCAGCAGCGGGGGGACCCCGTTCAGGTTCTTC.

This clonotype turned up a few times. The chain combines TRBV4-1 with TRBJ2-3; a weak D match, TRBD1 (5 bases). V lost 0 bases and J 4 bases, leaving 8 bases between the germline ends. This CDR3 is 14 amino acids long. Germline assignment: CDR1 MGHRA and CDR2 YSYEKL. The CDR3 loop reads CASSQDPGPDTQYF. The DNA of the CDR3 is TGCGCCAGCAGCCAAGACCCAGGGCCAGATACGCAGTATTTT.

This clonotype was recorded a few times. V usage is TRBV4-1 and J usage is TRBJ2-5; 9 positions agree with TRBD2. This CDR3 has 16 amino acids. Germline V CDR1 and CDR2: MGHRA, YSYEKL. Trimming took 4 bases from V and 5 from J; bases not matched to a gene: 11. For the CDR3, the DNA is TGCGCCAGCAGCCTCCCAGGGCCTAGCGGGACTGAGACCCAGTACTTC. Translated, it gives CASSLPGPSGTETQYF.

This clonotype was seen a handful of times. The chain recombines TRBV5-1 with TRBJ2-7; D tentatively fits TRBD1 or TRBD2 (6 bases each). This CDR3 comprises 15 residues. V was trimmed by 0 bases and J by 2 bases, leaving 12 bases between them. Germline V lookup: CDR1 SGHRS, CDR2 YFSETQ. The chain's CDR3 is CASSLVGGGPYEQYF. DNA of the CDR3: TGCGCCAGCAGCTTGGTAGGAGGGGGTCCCTACGAGCAGTACTTC.

The gene calls are TRBV7-9 and TRBJ2-2; possibly TRBD2 for D (5 bases). The CDR3 contains 15 residues. Between the trimmed V and J ends, which lost 2 bases and 4 bases, there was a span of 11 bases. The germline gives CDR1 SEHNR, CDR2 FQNEAQ (reference sequence). CDR3 nucleotides: TGTGCCAGCAGCTTACTCCCAGCGGTCACCGGGGAGCTGTTTTTT. This encodes CASSLLPAVTGELFF.